The clone carrying this T cell receptor (beta chain) occurred a few times. The V end was cut by 2 bases, the J end by 6 bases, with 14 bases between. This CDR3 region has 14 residues. CDR1 is SGHTA and CDR2 is FQGNSA in the germline V gene. This sample is part of a study of blood T cell repertoires in COVID-19. Overall study context: T cells, B-cell-depleted T cells, or PBMCs supplied cDNA or gDNA.

Repertoires were generated with immunoSEQ multiplex PCR, while TCRdb's copy carries only in-frame clones and drops some. The table has around 310,000 clones, roughly 89% seen once. Followed over time, Seattle patients had been enrolled while infection was active. J is TRBJ2-7 and V is TRBV7-2; D uncertain. Sequenced sample: peripheral blood. The TCR was taken from a woman aged 40 to 50 with COVID-19, enrolled during active disease. DNA of the CDR3: TGTGCCAGCAGCTTATTTCAGGATTTGGGCGAGCAGTACTTC. This gives the protein CASSLFQDLGEQYF.